Sequencing of this T cell receptor beta chain was carried out in a study of shared clonotypes between healthy human individuals. In the study overall: Every donor yielded three CD4 naive, three CD4 memory, two CD8 naive and one CD8 memory plate. Study-level results: Roughly 5.3% of naive CD4 clonotypes were common to four donors.

CDR1 is SQVTM, CDR2 ANQGSEA, per germline. V was clipped by 5 bases and J by 6 bases, with 5 bases between them. The CDR3 is 10 amino acids. Points on this clone: No antigen is known for it.

Sorted-subset replicate PCR reactions contained 200 to 250 ng DNA, corresponding to roughly 29,000 T cell genomes. Authors' processing steps: Filtering differed since immunoSEQ provided only junctions, with no quality scores. Libraries were prepared by immunoSEQ multiplex PCR; TCRdb keeps only in-frame clonotypes and omits some of them. V, J and clone size were drawn from that table, and D and trimming were deduced from the DNA. The sample has tens of thousands of clones; 50% to 70% are singletons. Sequencing was done on a sample of memory CD8+ T cells sorted from blood. The subset: CD45RO+ cells pooled with CCR7-negative TemRA cells. This receptor was obtained from a young man in good health. The V call is TRBV29-1, the J call TRBJ2-1; D uncertain. In DNA, the CDR3 is TGCAGCGTTTTTGGCAATGAGCAGTTCTTC. Its protein product is CSVFGNEQFF.